Below, 8 T cell receptor beta chains from the same sample are listed, as sequenced in a study of CD4 T cells in relation to SARS-CoV-2 and coronaviruses. The unexposed donors gave CD4+ T cells in about 2010-2019, prior to COVID-19. CD4+ T cells were isolated from the cells after about 11 days of culture. Their cognate antigens are unknown. The table came from immunoSEQ multiplex PCR; TCRdb's copy has only in-frame clones and leaves some out. Seen here are about 26,000 clones, about 76% observed once, and the top ten hold over 9.5%. Source material: CD4+ T cells from PBMCs, cultured in vitro. These receptors originate from a human donor in good health.

The chain couples TRBV7-3 to TRBJ2-5; D not certain. The V gene's germline CDR1 is SGHTA and CDR2 FQGTGA. V was trimmed by 6 bases and J by 1 base, leaving 15 bases between them. The CDR3 runs 15 residues. The CDR3 region is CASSLVGSPQETQYF. The CDR3 nucleotides read TGTGCCAGCAGTCTCGTCGGGTCCCCCCAAGAGACCCAGTACTTC. Filled out from reference TRBV7-3 and TRBJ2-5, the complete variable domain reads GAGVSQTPSNKVTEKGKYVELRCDPISGHTALYWYRQSLGQGPEFLIYFQGTGAADDSGLPNDRFFAVRPEGSVSTLKIQRTERGDSAVYLCASSLVGSPQETQYFGPGTRLLVL.

V is TRBV6-2 or TRBV6-3 and J is TRBJ2-7; D may be TRBD1 (6 bases). CDR3 size: 14 residues. V lost 4 bases, J lost 0 bases, and 10 bases lay in between. The germline V gene has CDR1 MNHEY and CDR2 SVGEGT. CDR3 region: CASSSGQPSYEQYF. The CDR3, as DNA: TGTGCCAGCAGTTCCGGACAGCCCTCCTACGAGCAGTACTTC.

The V call is TRBV27, the J call TRBJ1-2; no definite D call. Trimming shortened V by 2 bases and J by 4 bases, and 5 bases separated the two germline ends. Germline V gene data show CDR1 as MNHEY and CDR2 as SMNVEV (reference sequence). The CDR3 is 12 residues long. CDR3 protein: CASSLAGYGYTF. The CDR3 bases are TGTGCCAGCAGTTTAGCCGGCTATGGCTACACCTTC.

V and J are TRBV4-1 and TRBJ1-4, with a weak D call TRBD1 (6 bases). This CDR3 contains 13 residues. V was trimmed by 4 bases and J by 7 bases, leaving 10 bases between them. Germline CDR1 is MGHRA and CDR2 is YSYEKL. The CDR3 DNA follows: TGCGCCAGCAGCCTCCGGACAGTTGAAAAACTGTTTTTT. Its translation: CASSLRTVEKLFF.

J is TRBJ2-7 and V is TRBV10-1, with 10 bases aligning to TRBD1. The V and J ends lost 4 bases and 5 bases, in that order; junction bases with no gene match: 5. The CDR3 is 14 amino acids. Germline CDR1 reads WNHNN; CDR2 reads SYGVQD (reference sequence). The CDR3 nucleotides read TGCGCCAGCAGTGTCAGACAGGGGGCCCACGAGCAGTACTTC. Translation gives CASSVRQGAHEQYF.

The chain uses TRBV30 and TRBJ1-4; D might be TRBD1 (5 bases). The CDR3 has 15 residues. Germline V gene sequence: CDR1 GTSNPN, CDR2 SVGIG (reference sequence). V was clipped by 3 bases and J by 8 bases, with 19 bases between them. Written as DNA, the CDR3 is TGTGCCTGGAGCCTCGGTGGAGGGGATGGAGAAAAACTGTTTTTT. Amino acids: CAWSLGGGDGEKLFF.

The rearrangement joins TRBV7-9 to TRBJ2-3; 9 bases map to TRBD2. The CDR3 is made up of 16 amino acids. J gave up 1 base and V 1 base, and 3 bases lay outside the gene matches. Per germline, CDR1 SEHNR and CDR2 FQNEAQ (reference sequence). The CDR3 region has the DNA TGTGCCAGCAGCTTAGGGGTAGCGGGGGGCACAGATACGCAGTATTTT. Encoded protein: CASSLGVAGGTDTQYF.

The chain combines TRBV4-2 with TRBJ2-1; the match to TRBD1 covers 9 bases. Germline CDR1 and CDR2: LGHNA and YNFKEQ. This CDR3 has 12 residues. V trimming: 6 bases; J trimming: 15 bases; junction bases outside the gene matches: 9. CDR3 sequence: CASREPQGARFF. The CDR3 nucleotides are TGTGCCAGCAGAGAGCCACAGGGGGCGCGGTTCTTC.